The T cell receptor (beta chain) under discussion was sequenced for a study of control samples from healthy donors and cancer patients. The CDR3 loop spans 14 amino acids. The germline V and J ends were trimmed by 5 bases and 0 bases, with 9 bases remaining between them. Germline loops: CDR1 SNHLY, CDR2 FYNNEI. This table comes from immunoSEQ multiplex PCR, and its TCRdb copy is limited to in-frame clones, with some not included. The profile shows some 70,000 clones, nearly 85% of them singletons. The origin of this receptor is a man between 60 and 70 years old in good health. V gene TRBV2 combines with J gene TRBJ2-3, with D tentatively TRBD2 (5 bases). The sample taken for sequencing was blood. The CDR3 nucleotides read TGTGCCAGCAGTATTCGGGGTAGCACAGATACGCAGTATTTT. Translation gives CASSIRGSTDTQYF.